Each of the 16 T cell receptor beta chains below was sequenced from the same sample in a study of shared clonotypes between healthy human individuals. Data came from immunoSEQ multiplex PCR; TCRdb stores just in-frame clones and leaves some out. The sample includes about 2.4 million clones, 93% of them seen just once. Source material: naive CD4+ T cells from PBMCs. Subset: CD45RA+ positively selected. The receptors here all came from a man between 18 and 29 years old in good health. Some clones in this sample may be carry-over from other donors' samples.

The V gene is TRBV14, the J gene TRBJ1-1, with D perhaps matching TRBD1 (5 bases). V was cut by 0 bases and J by 5 bases, with 16 bases left in between. This CDR3 comprises 16 residues. Germline CDR1 and CDR2: SGHDN and FVKESK. Here the CDR3 reads CASSQESPSGGTEAFF. The CDR3 bases are TGTGCCAGCAGCCAAGAATCTCCGAGTGGGGGGACTGAAGCTTTCTTT. The full variable domain, completed using reference TRBV14 and TRBJ1-1, is EAGVTQFPSHSVIEKGQTVTLRCDPISGHDNLYWYRRVMGKEIKFLLHFVKESKQDESGMPNNRFLAERTGGTYSTLKVQPAELEDSGVYFCASSQESPSGGTEAFFGQGTRLTVV.

The rearrangement uses TRBV5-6 and TRBJ2-1; TRBD2 matches 7 bases. The CDR3 has 12 residues. Germline CDR1 and CDR2: SGHDT and YYEEEE. V shed 5 bases, J shed 15 bases, and the junction held 11 bases outside the gene matches. In nucleotides, the CDR3 is TGTGCCAGCAGTTTTCGCGGGGGAGACCCGTTCTTC. It is translated as CASSFRGGDPFF.

The chain joins TRBV28 to TRBJ1-6; D is unclear. CDR3 length: 13 amino acids. Germline-derived CDR1 and CDR2 are MDHEN and SYDVKM. The V end was cut by 5 bases, the J end by 10 bases, with 12 bases between. CDR3 loop: CASSIPEGSPLHF. CDR3 DNA sequence: TGTGCCAGCAGTATTCCCGAAGGCTCACCCCTCCACTTT.

This chain links TRBV11-1 with TRBJ2-1; D perhaps matches TRBD1 (6 bases). In germline, CDR1 is SGHAT, CDR2 FQDESV (reference sequence). The CDR3 covers 14 residues. Trimming left V 5 bases short and J 6 bases short, with 14 bases between. The CDR3 DNA reads as TGTGCCAGCAGCGTGATGGGGGCCGGCAATGAGCAGTTCTTC. It translates to CASSVMGAGNEQFF.

As to this clone: The same CDR3 is also encoded by other DNA sequences in this sample. The J gene is TRBJ1-5, the V gene TRBV5-1; tentative D call: TRBD1 (6 bases). Trimming pared 0 bases from V and 7 bases from J, leaving 11 bases between. The germline gives CDR1 SGHRS, CDR2 YFSETQ. This CDR3 contains 14 residues. Here the CDR3 DNA reads TGCGCCAGCAGCTTGGGAGGGGGGGGCCAGCCCCAGCATTTT. It yields the protein CASSLGGGGQPQHF.

CDR3: CASLSPGTGNGYGYTF. DNA of the CDR3: TGTGCCAGTCTCAGTCCCGGGACAGGGAACGGGTATGGCTACACCTTC. This rearrangement joins TRBV28 to TRBJ1-2; the match to TRBD1 covers 9 bases. Germline V gives CDR1 MDHEN, CDR2 SYDVKM. This CDR3 has 16 amino acids. V gave up 9 bases and J gave up 5 bases; unmatched junction bases: 16.

This sequence joins TRBV7-2 and TRBJ1-1, with D perhaps matching TRBD1 (6 bases). Trimming pared 2 bases from V and 5 bases from J, leaving 15 bases between. Germline V gene data show CDR1 as SGHTA and CDR2 as FQGNSA. The CDR3 is 15 amino acids. CDR3 residues: CASSLSWGPGTEAFF. In DNA, the CDR3 is TGTGCCAGCAGCTTAAGTTGGGGGCCGGGAACTGAAGCTTTCTTT.

V is TRBV11-2 and J is TRBJ2-7, with D uncertain. The CDR3 consists of 11 residues. V was cut by 5 bases and J by 9 bases, with 11 bases left in between. Per germline, CDR1 SGHAT and CDR2 FQNNGV. CDR3 amino acids: CASSNLVGQYF. The CDR3 bases are TGTGCCAGCAGCAATTTGGTAGGGCAGTACTTC.

The V call is TRBV28, the J call TRBJ1-1; perhaps TRBD1 as D (5 bases). The ends were cut back, 3 bases at V and 5 bases at J, with 16 bases in the middle. The CDR3 has 15 amino acids. Germline loops: CDR1 MDHEN, CDR2 SYDVKM. The CDR3 DNA reads TGTGCCAGCAGTTTTCCAGGCAGGGTAGATACTGAAGCTTTCTTT. Protein product: CASSFPGRVDTEAFF.

This chain connects TRBV2 to TRBJ1-2; 9 nucleotides line up with TRBD1. The CDR3 consists of 14 residues. The germline V gene encodes CDR1 SNHLY and CDR2 FYNNEI. V dropped 8 bases and J dropped 9; count of bases not matched to a gene: 13. CDR3 nucleotides: TGTGCCAGCGAGCCGGAACAGGGGGCGGTCAGCTACACCTTC. As protein: CASEPEQGAVSYTF.

The chain is built from TRBV7-9 and TRBJ2-5; 10 bases are shared with TRBD2. CDR1 and CDR2 from the germline V gene are SEHNR and FQNEAQ (reference sequence). V was pared by 5 bases and J by 4 bases, with 4 bases of the junction left unmatched. This CDR3 contains 14 residues. DNA of the CDR3: TGTGCCAGCAGCAAAGCGGGAGGGCTAGAGACCCAGTACTTC. Amino acids: CASSKAGGLETQYF.

The table lists this clone with a count of one. J is TRBJ2-5 and V is TRBV7-9; D unresolved. The CDR3 length is 14 residues. V dropped 1 base and J dropped 5 bases, with 11 bases sitting between them. Germline CDR1 reads SEHNR; CDR2 reads FQNEAQ (reference sequence). The DNA of the CDR3 is TGTGCCAGCAGCTTAGGTGCGCTGGCCGAGACCCAGTACTTC. The encoded protein is CASSLGALAETQYF.

The chain joins TRBV19 to TRBJ2-7; D may be TRBD1 or TRBD2 (7 bases each). CDR3 size: 14 residues. Trimming removed 7 bases at V and 2 bases at J, with 15 bases between. Germline CDR1 LNHDA, CDR2 SQIVND (reference sequence). The CDR3 DNA reads as TGTGCCAGTACCCCAGGGGGGGGGACCTACGAGCAGTACTTC. It yields the protein CASTPGGGTYEQYF.

The chain has TRBV7-9 and TRBJ1-1; weak D call: TRBD1 (5 bases). In germline, CDR1 is SEHNR, CDR2 FQNEAQ (reference sequence). The germline V and J ends were trimmed by 3 bases and 10 bases, with 15 bases remaining between them. The CDR3 extends over 13 amino acids. CDR3 loop: CASSLRDPQAAFF. In nucleotides, the CDR3 is TGTGCCAGCAGCTTGAGGGACCCTCAGGCAGCTTTCTTT.

This chain links TRBV5-1 with TRBJ2-5, with 7 bases matching TRBD1. After removal of 5 bases from V and 2 bases from J, the junction contained 3 bases not matched to a gene. This CDR3 contains 13 residues. Germline assignment: CDR1 SGHRS and CDR2 YFSETQ. The CDR3 nucleotides are TGCGCCAGCAGAAGGGGGCGTCAAGAGACCCAGTACTTC. Encoded protein: CASRRGRQETQYF.

This clone has a single count. The chain has TRBV19 and TRBJ2-4; 9 bases match TRBD2. Unmatched junction bases numbered 5, after V lost 5 bases and J lost 0 bases. Germline V lookup: CDR1 LNHDA, CDR2 SQIVND (reference sequence). The CDR3 is 16 amino acids. CDR3 nucleotide sequence: TGTGCCAGTAGTGTGACTAGCGGTCGAGCCAAAAACATTCAGTACTTC. As protein: CASSVTSGRAKNIQYF.